This T cell receptor beta chain was recorded in a study of beta chain features in type 1 diabetes. Study-wide points: Among patients with Type 1 diabetes, TCRB CDR3s were moderately but significantly shorter in every one of the four CD4+ subsets. cDNA-based reads could over-represent cells with high TCR expression.

cDNA synthesis used the whole RNA isolate, giving expressed TCRB sequences. TCRdb keeps only in-frame clones here, not all; method: immunoSEQ multiplex PCR. The sample includes approximately 250,000 clones, roughly 16% seen only once; the top ten take approximately 0.081%. In its sample, this clone was seen a few times. Its antigen remains unknown. Sorted CD4+ subsets: naive, central memory, regulatory, stem cell-like memory (CD45RO/CCR7/CD25/CD127/CD95/CD27 panel). Post-sort purity exceeded 95% for all sorted populations. Germline V gene sequence: CDR1 LGHNA, CDR2 YSLEER. The CDR3 covers 16 residues. V lost 4 bases and J lost 6; bases outside the gene matches: 12.

The chain uses TRBV4-3 and TRBJ2-1; the match to TRBD1 covers 7 bases. The receptor was derived from a man younger than 40 with type 1 diabetes. What was sequenced was naive CD4+ T cells from blood. The CDR3 DNA reads TGCGCCAGCAGCCTTCTTAGGGGGCCCATTCCCAATGAGCAGTTCTTC. It encodes CASSLLRGPIPNEQFF.